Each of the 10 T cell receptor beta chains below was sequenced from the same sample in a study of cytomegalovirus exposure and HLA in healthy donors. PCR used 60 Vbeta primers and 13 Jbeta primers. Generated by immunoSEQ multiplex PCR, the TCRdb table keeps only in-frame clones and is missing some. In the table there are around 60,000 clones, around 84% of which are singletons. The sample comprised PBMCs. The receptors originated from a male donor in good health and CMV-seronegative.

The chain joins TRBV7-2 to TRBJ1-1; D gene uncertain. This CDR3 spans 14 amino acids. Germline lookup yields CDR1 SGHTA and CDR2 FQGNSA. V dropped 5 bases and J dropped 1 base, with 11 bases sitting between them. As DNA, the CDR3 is TGTGCCAGCAGCGCACGACTGTGGAACACTGAAGCTTTCTTT. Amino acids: CASSARLWNTEAFF.

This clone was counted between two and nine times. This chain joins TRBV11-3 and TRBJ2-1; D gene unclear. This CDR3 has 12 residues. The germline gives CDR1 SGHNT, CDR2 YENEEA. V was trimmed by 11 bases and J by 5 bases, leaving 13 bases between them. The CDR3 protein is CALYYADNEQFF. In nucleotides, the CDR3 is TGTGCCTTGTACTATGCGGACAATGAGCAGTTCTTC.

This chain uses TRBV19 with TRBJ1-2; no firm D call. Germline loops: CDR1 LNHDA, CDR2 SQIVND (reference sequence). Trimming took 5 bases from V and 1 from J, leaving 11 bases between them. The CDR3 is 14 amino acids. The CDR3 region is CASSSSENNYGYTF. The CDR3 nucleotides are TGTGCCAGTAGTTCTTCGGAGAATAACTATGGCTACACCTTC.

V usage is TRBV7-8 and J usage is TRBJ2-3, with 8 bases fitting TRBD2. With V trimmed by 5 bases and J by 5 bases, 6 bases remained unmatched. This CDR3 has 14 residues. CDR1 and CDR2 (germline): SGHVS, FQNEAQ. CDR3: CASSPGTSRDTQYF. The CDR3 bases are TGTGCCAGCAGCCCGGGGACTAGTCGAGATACGCAGTATTTT.

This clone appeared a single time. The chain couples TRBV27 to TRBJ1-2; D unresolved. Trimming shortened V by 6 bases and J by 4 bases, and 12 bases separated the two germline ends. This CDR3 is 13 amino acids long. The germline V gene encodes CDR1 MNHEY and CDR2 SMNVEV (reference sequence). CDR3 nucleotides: TGTGCCAGCAGCCTACGAGGGATCTATGGCTACACCTTC. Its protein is CASSLRGIYGYTF.

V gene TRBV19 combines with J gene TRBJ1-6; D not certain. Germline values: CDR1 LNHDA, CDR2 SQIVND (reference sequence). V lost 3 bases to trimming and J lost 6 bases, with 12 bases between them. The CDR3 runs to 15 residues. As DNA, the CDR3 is TGTGCCAGTAGTATGGCTGGGCTTTCTAATTCACCCCTCCACTTT. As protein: CASSMAGLSNSPLHF.

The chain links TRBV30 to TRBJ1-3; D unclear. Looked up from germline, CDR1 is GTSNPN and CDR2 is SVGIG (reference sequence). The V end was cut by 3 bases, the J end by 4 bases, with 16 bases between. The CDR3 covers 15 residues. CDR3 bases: TGTGCCTGGAGGGAACAGTTATCAAGAGGAAACACCATATATTTT. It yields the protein CAWREQLSRGNTIYF.

The CDR3 DNA reads TGTGCCAGCAGTGGACAGGGGGTCAATGAGCAGTTCTTC. Translating gives CASSGQGVNEQFF. This sequence joins TRBV6-1 and TRBJ2-1; 9 positions match TRBD1. V lost 4 bases to trimming and J lost 6 bases; unmatched junction nucleotides: 1. The V gene's germline CDR1 is MNHNS and CDR2 SASEGT. This CDR3 has 13 amino acids.

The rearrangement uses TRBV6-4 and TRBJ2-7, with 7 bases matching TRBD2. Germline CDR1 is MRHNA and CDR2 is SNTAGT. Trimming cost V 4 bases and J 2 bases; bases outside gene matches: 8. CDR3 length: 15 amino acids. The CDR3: CASSVERGSPYEQYF. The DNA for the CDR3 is TGTGCCAGCAGTGTCGAGCGGGGCTCTCCCTACGAGCAGTACTTC.

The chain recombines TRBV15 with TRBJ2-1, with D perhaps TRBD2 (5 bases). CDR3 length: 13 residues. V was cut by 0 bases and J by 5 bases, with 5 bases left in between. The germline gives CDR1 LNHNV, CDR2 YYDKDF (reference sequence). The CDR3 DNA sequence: TGTGCCACCAGCAGAGAGGGAGACAATGAGCAGTTCTTC. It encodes CATSREGDNEQFF.